The next 16 T cell receptor beta chains were all read from a single sample in a study of T cell changes during pregnancy in multiple sclerosis. Method: immunoSEQ multiplex PCR; TCRdb's copy keeps in-frame clones and lacks some. Of some 29,000 clones listed, around 91% were seen once; the top ten hold 3% to 5%. The sample was CD8+ T cells from peripheral blood mononuclear cells, taken in the second trimester of pregnancy. The receptors here all came from a female donor in good health, enrolled as a control in a pregnancy study.

The chain links TRBV7-2 to TRBJ1-1; a possible D gene is TRBD1 (6 bases). This CDR3 is built from 16 residues. V was cut by 6 bases and J by 1 base, with 18 bases left in between. Per germline, CDR1 SGHTA and CDR2 FQGNSA. The CDR3 reads CASRPDSAAGNTEAFF. DNA of the CDR3: TGTGCCAGCAGACCGGACAGCGCCGCAGGGAACACTGAAGCTTTCTTT. The full variable domain, rest sourced from reference TRBV7-2 and TRBJ1-1, is GAGVSQSPSNKVTEKGKDVELRCDPISGHTALYWYRQSLGQGLEFLIYFQGNSAPDKSGLPSDRFSAERTGGSVSTLTIQRTQQEDSAVYLCASRPDSAAGNTEAFFGQGTRLTVV.

The chain employs TRBV7-9 and TRBJ2-7, with TRBD1 identical over 8 bases. With V trimmed by 5 bases and J by 6 bases, 6 bases remained unmatched. Germline V CDR1 and CDR2: SEHNR, FQNEAQ (reference sequence). The CDR3 runs 13 residues. CDR3 bases: TGTGCCAGCAGCGGACAGGGCCTCGTCGAGCAGTACTTC. Amino acid sequence: CASSGQGLVEQYF.

The V call is TRBV9, the J call TRBJ2-1; D perhaps matches TRBD1 (6 bases). This CDR3 contains 14 residues. Looked up from germline, CDR1 is SGDLS and CDR2 is YYNGEE. V dropped 0 bases and J dropped 5 bases, with 9 bases sitting between them. For the CDR3, the DNA is TGTGCCAGCAGCGTAGCTACAGGGAACAATGAGCAGTTCTTC. Protein: CASSVATGNNEQFF.

J is TRBJ2-7 and V is TRBV7-2; 13 bases match TRBD2. This CDR3 comprises 16 residues. V shed 3 bases, J shed 2 bases, and the junction held 4 bases outside the gene matches. CDR1 SGHTA and CDR2 FQGNSA come from the germline V gene. The CDR3 region is CASSFGLAGATYEQYF. In nucleotides, the CDR3 is TGTGCCAGCAGCTTTGGACTAGCGGGGGCGACCTACGAGCAGTACTTC.

This sequence joins TRBV30 and TRBJ1-2; no reliable D call. Trimming stripped 0 bases from V and 8 bases from J, with 7 bases between. The V gene's germline CDR1 is GTSNPN and CDR2 SVGIG (reference sequence). The CDR3 sequence is 11 residues long. CDR3 nucleotides: TGTGCCTGGAGTGTAGACTGGGGCTACACCTTC. Protein sequence: CAWSVDWGYTF.

The V call is TRBV6-1, the J call TRBJ1-6; D is possibly TRBD1 (5 bases). Trimming pared 3 bases from V and 10 bases from J, leaving 13 bases between. There are 14 residues in the CDR3. CDR1 MNHNS and CDR2 SASEGT come from the germline V gene. CDR3 loop: CASSDRVSGSPLHF. For the CDR3, the DNA is TGTGCCAGCAGTGACAGGGTTTCAGGATCACCCCTCCACTTT.

The chain employs TRBV6-1 and TRBJ2-2, with 10 bases matching TRBD2. Germline CDR1 reads MNHNS; CDR2 reads SASEGT. J gave up 4 bases and V 10 bases, and 6 bases lay outside the gene matches. The CDR3 is made up of 14 amino acids. The CDR3 DNA is TGTGCCACCGAGCGGGGGGGCTCCACCGGGGAGCTGTTTTTT. This encodes CATERGGSTGELFF.

As DNA, the CDR3 is TGCAGCGTCCCAAGACTAGCGGGGGCCGCAGATACGCAGTATTTT. It encodes CSVPRLAGAADTQYF. The V call is TRBV29-1, the J call TRBJ2-3; 12 bases match TRBD2. J lost 4 bases, V lost 6 bases, and 8 bases had no gene match. The V gene's germline CDR1 is SQVTM and CDR2 ANQGSEA. The CDR3 consists of 15 residues.

The gene calls are TRBV9 and TRBJ2-5, with 7 bases that match TRBD2. V lost 2 bases and J lost 2; bases outside the gene matches: 3. Per germline, CDR1 SGDLS and CDR2 YYNGEE. The CDR3 spans 14 residues. In DNA, the CDR3 is TGTGCCAGCAGCGTCCGGACTAGTCAAGAGACCCAGTACTTC. It codes for CASSVRTSQETQYF.

The rearrangement links TRBV6-6 to TRBJ2-7, with D tentatively TRBD1 (5 bases). The CDR3 is made up of 13 amino acids. Germline CDR1 is MNHNY and CDR2 is SVGAGI (reference sequence). The V end lost 0 bases, the J end lost 3 bases, and 6 bases lay between the germline ends. The CDR3 loop is CASSYSDNYEQYF. The CDR3 DNA reads TGTGCCAGCAGTTACTCGGACAACTACGAGCAGTACTTC.

The V and J genes are TRBV7-2 and TRBJ1-1; 8 positions match TRBD1. The J segment lost 2 bases and the V segment lost 5 bases, leaving 7 bases of the junction unmatched. This CDR3 has 15 residues. Germline CDR1 and CDR2: SGHTA and FQGNSA. The CDR3 coding sequence is TGTGCCAGCAGCCCCACGACAGGGGTTAACACTGAAGCTTTCTTT. Protein: CASSPTTGVNTEAFF. Full variable domain (missing parts from reference TRBV7-2 and TRBJ1-1): GAGVSQSPSNKVTEKGKDVELRCDPISGHTALYWYRQSLGQGLEFLIYFQGNSAPDKSGLPSDRFSAERTGGSVSTLTIQRTQQEDSAVYLCASSPTTGVNTEAFFGQGTRLTVV.

This chain joins TRBV7-9 and TRBJ2-3; the match to TRBD2 covers 8 bases. The CDR3 loop spans 17 amino acids. Germline assignment: CDR1 SEHNR and CDR2 FQNEAQ (reference sequence). V lost 1 base and J lost 2; bases outside the gene matches: 8. The CDR3 bases are TGTGCCAGCAGCTTAGGGGCGGGGGGACTAAACACAGATACGCAGTATTTT. This encodes CASSLGAGGLNTDTQYF.

V gene TRBV7-2 combines with J gene TRBJ1-2; maybe TRBD1 (5 bases). CDR1 SGHTA and CDR2 FQGNSA come from the germline V gene. The V and J ends lost 1 base and 2 bases respectively, with 11 bases between them. There are 15 residues in the CDR3. The CDR3 region is CASSLGPGGNYGYTF. For the CDR3, the DNA is TGTGCCAGCAGCTTAGGTCCCGGGGGGAACTATGGCTACACCTTC.

The V and J genes are TRBV27 and TRBJ2-5; 7 bases line up with TRBD2. The CDR3 is made up of 12 amino acids. Germline CDR1 MNHEY, CDR2 SMNVEV (reference sequence). Germline trimming cut 5 bases from V and 4 bases from J; bases unmatched to any gene: 1. CDR3 residues: CASSGGGETQYF. CDR3 in DNA: TGTGCCAGCAGTGGGGGGGGAGAGACCCAGTACTTC.

J is TRBJ1-2 and V is TRBV11-2; tentatively, D is TRBD1 (5 bases). The CDR3 is made up of 15 amino acids. Trimming took 2 bases from V and 0 from J, leaving 10 bases between them. Germline V gene sequence: CDR1 SGHAT, CDR2 FQNNGV. The CDR3 bases are TGTGCCAGCAGCTTAAACGCAGGGTCTAACTATGGCTACACCTTC. It codes for CASSLNAGSNYGYTF. The entire variable domain, with the rest obtained from reference TRBV11-2 and TRBJ1-2, is as follows: EAGVAQSPRYKIIEKRQSVAFWCNPISGHATLYWYQQILGQGPKLLIQFQNNGVVDDSQLPKDRFSAERLKGVDSTLKIQPAKLEDSAVYLCASSLNAGSNYGYTFGSGTRLTVV.

The chain uses TRBV5-3 and TRBJ1-1; possibly TRBD1 for D (5 bases). TRBV5-3 is marked as an open reading frame, function uncertain. CDR3 length: 16 amino acids. Trimming shortened V by 2 bases and J by 6 bases, and 20 bases separated the two germline ends. The CDR3: CARSLGPGPSGAEAFF. The CDR3 DNA is TGTGCCAGAAGCTTAGGGCCAGGGCCCTCCGGCGCTGAAGCTTTCTTT.